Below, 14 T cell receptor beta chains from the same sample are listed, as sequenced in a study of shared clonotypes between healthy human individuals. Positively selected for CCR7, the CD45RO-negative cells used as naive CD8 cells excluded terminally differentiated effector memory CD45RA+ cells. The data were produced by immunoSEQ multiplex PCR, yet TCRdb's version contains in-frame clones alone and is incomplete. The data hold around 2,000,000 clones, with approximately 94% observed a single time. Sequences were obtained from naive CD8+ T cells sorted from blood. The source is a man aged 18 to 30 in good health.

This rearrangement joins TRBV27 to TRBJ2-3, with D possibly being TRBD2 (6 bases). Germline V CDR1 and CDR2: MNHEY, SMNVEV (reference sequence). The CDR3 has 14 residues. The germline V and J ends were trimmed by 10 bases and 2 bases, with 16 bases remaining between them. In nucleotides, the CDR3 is TGTGCCACCTCATTGGCGGGGACCACAGATACGCAGTATTTT. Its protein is CATSLAGTTDTQYF.

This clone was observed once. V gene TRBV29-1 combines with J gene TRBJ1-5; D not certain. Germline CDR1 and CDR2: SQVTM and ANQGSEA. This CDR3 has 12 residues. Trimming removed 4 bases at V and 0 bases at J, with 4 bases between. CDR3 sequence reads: CSVGDSNQPQHF. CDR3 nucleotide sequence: TGCAGCGTTGGAGATAGCAATCAGCCCCAGCATTTT.

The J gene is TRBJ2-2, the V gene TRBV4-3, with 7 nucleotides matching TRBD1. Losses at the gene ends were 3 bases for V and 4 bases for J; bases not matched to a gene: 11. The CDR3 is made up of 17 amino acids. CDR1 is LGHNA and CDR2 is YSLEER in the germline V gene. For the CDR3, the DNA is TGCGCCAGCAGCCATCAACAGGGACCAGGGGGCACCGGGGAGCTGTTTTTT. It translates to CASSHQQGPGGTGELFF.

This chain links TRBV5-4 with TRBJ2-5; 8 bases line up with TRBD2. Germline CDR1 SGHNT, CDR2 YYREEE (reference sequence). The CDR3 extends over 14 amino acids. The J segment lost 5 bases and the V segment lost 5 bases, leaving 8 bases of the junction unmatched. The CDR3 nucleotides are TGTGCCAGCAGGCTACTAGCGGACGGGGAGACCCAGTACTTC. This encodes CASRLLADGETQYF.

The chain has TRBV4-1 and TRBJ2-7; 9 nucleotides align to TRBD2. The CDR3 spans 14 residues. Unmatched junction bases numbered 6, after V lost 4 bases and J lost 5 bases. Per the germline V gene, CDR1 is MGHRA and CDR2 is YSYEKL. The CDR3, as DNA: TGCGCCAGCAGCCTTAGCGGGAGCAGGGACGAGCAGTACTTC. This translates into CASSLSGSRDEQYF.

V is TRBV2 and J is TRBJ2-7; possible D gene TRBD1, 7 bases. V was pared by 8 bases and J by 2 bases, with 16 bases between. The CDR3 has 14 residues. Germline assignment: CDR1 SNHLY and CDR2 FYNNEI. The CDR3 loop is CASGETGTPYEQYF. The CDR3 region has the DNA TGTGCCAGCGGGGAGACAGGGACTCCCTACGAGCAGTACTTC.

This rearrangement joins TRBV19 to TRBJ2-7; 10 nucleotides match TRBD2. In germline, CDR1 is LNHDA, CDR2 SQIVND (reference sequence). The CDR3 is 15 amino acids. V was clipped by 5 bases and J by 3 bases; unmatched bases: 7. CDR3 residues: CASSGETSGFYEQYF. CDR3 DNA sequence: TGTGCCAGTAGTGGAGAGACTAGCGGGTTCTACGAGCAGTACTTC.

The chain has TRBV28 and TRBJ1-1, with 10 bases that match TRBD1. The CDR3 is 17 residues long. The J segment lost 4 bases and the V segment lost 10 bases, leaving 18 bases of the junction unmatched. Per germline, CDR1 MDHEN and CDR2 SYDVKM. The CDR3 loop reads CATLLAGTGEWGTEAFF. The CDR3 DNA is TGTGCCACCTTACTAGCAGGGACAGGGGAGTGGGGCACTGAAGCTTTCTTT.

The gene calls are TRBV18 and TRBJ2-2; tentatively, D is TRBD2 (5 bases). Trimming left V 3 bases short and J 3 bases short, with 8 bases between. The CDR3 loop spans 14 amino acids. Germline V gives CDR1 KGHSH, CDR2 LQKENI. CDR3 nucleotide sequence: TGTGCCAGCTCACCCTTGGAGGACACCGGGGAGCTGTTTTTT. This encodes CASSPLEDTGELFF.

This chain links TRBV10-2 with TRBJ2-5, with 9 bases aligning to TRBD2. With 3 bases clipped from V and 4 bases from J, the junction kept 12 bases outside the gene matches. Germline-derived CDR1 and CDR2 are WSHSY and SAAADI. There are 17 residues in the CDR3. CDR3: CASSDGVAGAWVETQYF. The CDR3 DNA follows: TGCGCCAGCAGTGATGGAGTAGCGGGGGCCTGGGTAGAGACCCAGTACTTC.

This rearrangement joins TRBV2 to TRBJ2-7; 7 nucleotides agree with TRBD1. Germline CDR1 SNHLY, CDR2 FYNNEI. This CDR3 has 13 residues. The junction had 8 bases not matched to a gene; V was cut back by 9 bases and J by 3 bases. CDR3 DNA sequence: TGTGCCAGAAATCGGGACAGTCTCTACGAGCAGTACTTC. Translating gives CARNRDSLYEQYF.

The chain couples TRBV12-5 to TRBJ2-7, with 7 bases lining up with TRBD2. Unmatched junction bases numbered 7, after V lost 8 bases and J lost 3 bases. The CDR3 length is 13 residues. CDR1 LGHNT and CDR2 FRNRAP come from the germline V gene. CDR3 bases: TGTGCTAGTAAACTAGCGTCCCACTACGAGCAGTACTTC. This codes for CASKLASHYEQYF.

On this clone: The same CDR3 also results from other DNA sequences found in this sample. The CDR3, as DNA: TGTGCCAGCAGCGTAGGTGGGAGCACCGGGGAGCTGTTTTTT. Protein sequence: CASSVGGSTGELFF. The J gene is TRBJ2-2, the V gene TRBV9, with a possible D match to TRBD2 (5 bases). V lost 0 bases to trimming and J lost 4 bases, with 7 bases between them. CDR1 and CDR2 from the germline V gene are SGDLS and YYNGEE. The CDR3 has 14 amino acids.

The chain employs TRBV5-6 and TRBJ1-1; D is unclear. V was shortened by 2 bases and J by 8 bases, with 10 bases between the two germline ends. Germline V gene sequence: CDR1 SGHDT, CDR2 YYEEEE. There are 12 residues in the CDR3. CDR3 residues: CASSLDEVEAFF. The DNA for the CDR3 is TGTGCCAGCAGCTTAGATGAGGTGGAAGCTTTCTTT.